What follows are 24 T cell receptor beta chains derived from one specimen sequenced in a study of T cells in Graves' hyperthyroidism and ophthalmopathy. Template material for amplifying TCR beta CDR3 regions consisted of RNA transcripts. When the TCR CDR3 underwent first-round RT-PCR, the HTBI primer set was used. TCRdb ran MiXCR on the multiplex PCR reads and lists one entry per CDR3 protein. The repertoire holds about 690,000 distinct CDR3 sequences, with 15% to 20% as singletons. The sequencing input was blood. These receptors were collected from a man aged 50-59 years with Graves' hyperthyroidism.

The chain joins TRBV10-3 to TRBJ2-1, with a tentative D call TRBD1 (6 bases). The CDR3 is 12 amino acids. CDR1 and CDR2 (germline): ENHRY, SYGVKD. Trimming removed 4 bases from V and 5 bases from J, with 6 bases in between. CDR3 amino acids: CAISGTDNEQFF. The CDR3 nucleotides are TGTGCCATCAGTGGGACAGACAATGAGCAGTTCTTC.

The sample holds a few counts of this clonotype. V is TRBV20-1 and J is TRBJ1-2; D ambiguous. Deletions cut 3 bases from V and 1 base from J, with 12 bases between. Per germline, CDR1 DFQATT and CDR2 SNEGSKA (reference sequence). The CDR3 runs to 14 residues. CDR3 DNA sequence: TGCAGTGCTAGGGAGGGCAGAATTAACTATGGCTACACCTTC. This translates into CSAREGRINYGYTF.

This clonotype was seen many times. V and J are TRBV18 and TRBJ1-3; D gene uncertain. Deletions cut 3 bases from V and 1 base from J, with 10 bases between. Germline V gene lookup returns CDR1 KGHSH and CDR2 LQKENI. CDR3 length equals 15 residues. CDR3 sequence: CASSPGDMSGNTIYF. The CDR3 DNA sequence: TGTGCCAGCTCACCTGGAGACATGTCTGGAAACACCATATATTTT.

J is TRBJ2-1 and V is TRBV6-2 or TRBV6-3, with TRBD1 matching 8 bases. J lost 15 bases, V lost 7 bases, and 8 bases had no gene match. Germline V CDR1 and CDR2: MNHEY, SVGEGT. The length of the CDR3 is 11 residues. The CDR3 sequence: CASNSGTGLFF. The CDR3 DNA is TGTGCCAGCAATTCCGGGACAGGACTGTTCTTC.

The sample holds a few counts of this clonotype. The chain employs TRBV27 and TRBJ1-5; D ambiguous. The CDR3 runs to 15 residues. CDR1 and CDR2 from the germline V gene are MNHEY and SMNVEV (reference sequence). V was shortened by 0 bases and J by 7 bases, with 13 bases between the two germline ends. The DNA of the CDR3 is TGTGCCAGCAGTTTATCAGGGCCAGCCGGACAGCCCCAGCATTTT. It encodes CASSLSGPAGQPQHF.

This clonotype showed up many times. This sequence joins TRBV12-3 or TRBV12-4 and TRBJ1-3; TRBD1 matches 7 bases. J lost 4 bases, V lost 8 bases, and 8 bases had no gene match. The CDR3 loop spans 14 amino acids. The CDR3 sequence: CASQRQGGGNTIYF. For the CDR3, the DNA is TGTGCCAGCCAAAGACAGGGCGGAGGAAACACCATATATTTT.

The rearrangement uses TRBV28 and TRBJ1-2; D is undetermined. The CDR3 has 14 residues. Trimming left V 5 bases short and J 3 bases short, with 13 bases between. CDR1 MDHEN and CDR2 SYDVKM come from the germline V gene. The CDR3 coding sequence is TGTGCCAGCAGTCTTACTAACAGATACTATGGCTACACCTTC. Encoded protein: CASSLTNRYYGYTF.

To note about this clonotype: The conserved phenylalanine or tryptophan is not found at the CDR3 terminus, so this likely reflects a read error. The chain combines TRBV19 with TRBJ1-1; possibly TRBD1 for D (6 bases). Germline CDR1 and CDR2: LNHDA and SQIVND (reference sequence). V lost 9 bases and J lost 3, with 23 bases in between. The CDR3 sequence is 16 residues long. The CDR3 reads CASQNTGYLGDTEAFL. In nucleotides, the CDR3 is TGTGCCAGCCAAAATACAGGGTATCTTGGTGACACTGAAGCTTTCCTT.

The chain employs TRBV6-1 and TRBJ2-2, with TRBD2 matching over 13 bases. The CDR3 has 16 amino acids. CDR1 and CDR2 from the germline V gene are MNHNS and SASEGT. V was clipped by 6 bases and J by 4 bases; unmatched bases: 5. CDR3 residues: CASRGTSGMSTGELFF. Here the CDR3 DNA reads TGTGCCAGCAGGGGGACTAGCGGGATGAGCACCGGGGAGCTGTTTTTT.

This clonotype was found many times. J is TRBJ2-7 and V is TRBV12-3 or TRBV12-4; 9 bases fit TRBD1. V shed 5 bases, J shed 0 bases, and the junction held 8 bases outside the gene matches. The CDR3 is 16 residues long. CDR3 bases: TGTGCCAGCAGTCCCGGGACAGGGTCCAGCTCCTACGAGCAGTACTTC. This encodes CASSPGTGSSSYEQYF.

A word on this clonotype: Just one base apart from a much larger clone, this may be a read error. The chain employs TRBV12-3 or TRBV12-4 and TRBJ2-1; 10 nucleotides agree with TRBD2. The CDR3 runs 15 residues. The CDR3 sequence is CASSFGGAGGYERFF. The CDR3 DNA follows: TGTGCCAGCAGTTTTGGTGGAGCGGGAGGGTATGAGCGGTTCTTC.

This clonotype was observed many times. The rearrangement links TRBV28 to TRBJ1-1; TRBD1 is a possible D gene (5 bases). V dropped 10 bases and J dropped 1 base, with 22 bases sitting between them. This CDR3 is 16 amino acids long. Looked up from germline, CDR1 is MDHEN and CDR2 is SYDVKM. CDR3 residues: CATIAGAGLGNTEAFF. The CDR3 DNA is TGTGCCACCATTGCCGGCGCAGGGTTAGGGAACACTGAAGCTTTCTTT.

This clonotype was picked up a small number of times. The chain has TRBV2 and TRBJ1-5, with 8 bases aligning to TRBD1. There are 15 residues in the CDR3. The germline V gene encodes CDR1 SNHLY and CDR2 FYNNEI. Germline trimming cut 6 bases from V and 6 bases from J; bases unmatched to any gene: 10. DNA for the CDR3: TGTGCCAGCAGCTTTGGACAGGGAGGGGGTCAGCCCCAGCATTTT. This translates into CASSFGQGGGQPQHF. The whole variable domain, filled in from reference TRBV2 and TRBJ1-5, reads EPEVTQTPSHQVTQMGQEVILRCVPISNHLYFYWYRQILGQKVEFLVSFYNNEISEKSEIFDDQFSVERPDGSNFTLKIRSTKLEDSAMYFCASSFGQGGGQPQHFGDGTRLSIL.

The genes are TRBV7-9 and TRBJ2-3; D not certain. CDR1 is SEHNR and CDR2 is FQNEAQ in the germline V gene (reference sequence). The V and J ends lost 3 bases and 5 bases respectively, with 12 bases between them. This CDR3 contains 14 residues. The CDR3 nucleotides are TGTGCCAGCAGCTTTGGGCGGTTCGAAGATACGCAGTATTTT. This codes for CASSFGRFEDTQYF. Looking up the rest from reference TRBV7-9 and TRBJ2-3 gives the full variable domain: DTGVSQNPRHKITKRGQNVTFRCDPISEHNRLYWYRQTLGQGPEFLTYFQNEAQLEKSRLLSDRFSAERPKGSFSTLEIQRTEQGDSAMYLCASSFGRFEDTQYFGPGTRLTVL.

This clonotype was seen at least ten times. V usage is TRBV29-1 and J usage is TRBJ2-7, with 8 bases aligning to TRBD2. There are 13 residues in the CDR3. Trimming cost V 7 bases and J 5 bases; bases outside gene matches: 10. From germline, CDR1 is SQVTM and CDR2 ANQGSEA. The CDR3 DNA sequence: TGCAGCGGAGCGGGAGTCTCATCCCACGAGCAGTACTTC. It specifies CSGAGVSSHEQYF.

This clonotype was counted a few times. The CDR3 DNA sequence: TGTGCCAGTAGTATTTGGTCGGGAGACTCCTACAATGAGCAGTTCTTC. Its translation is CASSIWSGDSYNEQFF. V gene TRBV19 combines with J gene TRBJ2-1; D may be TRBD2 (6 bases). Trimming shortened V by 3 bases and J by 0 bases, and 12 bases separated the two germline ends. Per the germline V gene, CDR1 is LNHDA and CDR2 is SQIVND (reference sequence). The CDR3 has 16 amino acids.

This rearrangement joins TRBV7-3 to TRBJ2-2; TRBD1 matches 7 bases. This CDR3 comprises 15 residues. The V segment lost 3 bases and the J segment 4 bases; nucleotides outside the gene matches: 5. Germline CDR1 is SGHTA and CDR2 is FQGTGA. The CDR3: CASSFKGGLTGELFF. CDR3 sequence (DNA): TGTGCCAGCAGCTTTAAAGGGGGCCTCACCGGGGAGCTGTTTTTT.

Many counts were recorded for this clonotype. The chain joins TRBV6-1 to TRBJ2-7; 8 bases line up with TRBD1. J gave up 4 bases and V 6 bases, and 14 bases lay outside the gene matches. Per the germline V gene, CDR1 is MNHNS and CDR2 is SASEGT. The length of the CDR3 is 16 residues. The CDR3 here is CASRGAGQGRVYEQYF. The CDR3 DNA reads TGTGCCAGCAGGGGAGCAGGACAGGGCAGGGTGTACGAGCAGTACTTC.

This clonotype showed up many times. The rearrangement uses TRBV29-1 and TRBJ2-1; no clear D. The CDR3 is 15 amino acids. V lost 2 bases and J lost 1, with 12 bases in between. Germline CDR1 reads SQVTM; CDR2 reads ANQGSEA. CDR3 protein: CSVEWSADSYNEQFF. The CDR3 DNA is TGCAGCGTTGAATGGTCGGCGGATTCCTACAATGAGCAGTTCTTC.

This clonotype was detected many times. V and J are TRBV28 and TRBJ2-7; D gene ambiguous. The V end lost 6 bases, the J end lost 7 bases, and 19 bases lay between the germline ends. The CDR3 has 14 amino acids. Germline loops: CDR1 MDHEN, CDR2 SYDVKM. This CDR3 is CASRTHGYVGEQYF. CDR3 coding DNA: TGTGCCAGCAGAACCCACGGATACGTTGGGGAGCAGTACTTC.

In its sample, this clonotype was seen many times. The chain joins TRBV6-2 or TRBV6-3 to TRBJ2-3; D unresolved. Germline V gene data show CDR1 as MNHEY and CDR2 as SVGEGT. CDR3 length: 13 amino acids. Trimming removed 7 bases from V and 2 bases from J, with 10 bases in between. The CDR3 loop is CASKQTLTDTQYF. As DNA, the CDR3 is TGTGCCAGCAAACAGACCCTCACAGATACGCAGTATTTT.

V and J are TRBV27 and TRBJ2-7; D is uncertain. This CDR3 spans 15 amino acids. V gave up 9 bases and J gave up 0 bases, with 18 bases separating them. CDR1 MNHEY and CDR2 SMNVEV come from the germline V gene (reference sequence). Here the CDR3 reads CASYSTVSSSYEQYF. The CDR3 DNA sequence: TGTGCCAGTTATTCTACGGTTTCAAGCTCCTACGAGCAGTACTTC.

The rearrangement joins TRBV12-3 or TRBV12-4 to TRBJ1-1; 10 nucleotides align to TRBD1. The V segment lost 3 bases and the J segment 9 bases; nucleotides outside the gene matches: 7. This CDR3 region has 14 residues. The CDR3 coding sequence is TGTGCCAGCAGTTTTCGACAGGGGGCACGGCAAGCTTTCTTT. It specifies CASSFRQGARQAFF.

The chain is built from TRBV12-3 or TRBV12-4 and TRBJ2-7; perhaps TRBD2 as D (6 bases). Trimming took off 8 bases at V and 3 bases at J, with 14 bases between the two ends. CDR3 length: 13 amino acids. In nucleotides, the CDR3 is TGTGCCAGCCGGGGGAAGATACACTACGAGCAGTACTTC. Translating it yields CASRGKIHYEQYF.